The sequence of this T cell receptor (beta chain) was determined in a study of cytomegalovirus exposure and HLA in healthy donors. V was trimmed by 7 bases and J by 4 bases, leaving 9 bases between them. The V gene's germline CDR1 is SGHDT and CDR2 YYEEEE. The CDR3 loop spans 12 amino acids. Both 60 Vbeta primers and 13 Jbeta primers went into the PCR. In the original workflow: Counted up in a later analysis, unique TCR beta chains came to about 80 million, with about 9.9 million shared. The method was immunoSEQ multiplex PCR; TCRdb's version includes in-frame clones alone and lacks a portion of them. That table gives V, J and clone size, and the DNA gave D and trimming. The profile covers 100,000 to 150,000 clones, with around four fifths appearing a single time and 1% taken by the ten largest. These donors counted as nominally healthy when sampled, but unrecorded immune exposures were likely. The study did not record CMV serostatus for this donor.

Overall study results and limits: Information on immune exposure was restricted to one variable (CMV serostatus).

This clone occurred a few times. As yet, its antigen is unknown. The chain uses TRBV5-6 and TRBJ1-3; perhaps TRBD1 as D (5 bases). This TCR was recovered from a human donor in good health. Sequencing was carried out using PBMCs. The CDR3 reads CASLQAGNTIYF. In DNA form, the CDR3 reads TGTGCCAGCTTACAGGCGGGAAACACCATATATTTT.